This TCR beta chain was captured in a study of blood T cell repertoires in COVID-19. The protocol was immunoSEQ multiplex PCR, while the TCRdb copy is restricted to in-frame clones and leaves out a portion. The repertoire holds about 480,000 clones, with over 75% as singletons. V was trimmed by 1 base and J by 1 base, leaving 13 bases between them. Per germline, CDR1 SGHNT and CDR2 YENEEA. The CDR3 contains 16 residues. This TCR was sampled from a middle-aged woman who had recovered from COVID-19. This chain connects TRBV11-3 to TRBJ2-5; the D is unclear. Sequencing was performed on PBMCs or T cells enriched from blood (not recorded which). CDR3: CASSLVPGIFQETQYF. CDR3 nucleotides: TGTGCCAGCAGCTTAGTCCCAGGAATATTCCAAGAGACCCAGTACTTC.